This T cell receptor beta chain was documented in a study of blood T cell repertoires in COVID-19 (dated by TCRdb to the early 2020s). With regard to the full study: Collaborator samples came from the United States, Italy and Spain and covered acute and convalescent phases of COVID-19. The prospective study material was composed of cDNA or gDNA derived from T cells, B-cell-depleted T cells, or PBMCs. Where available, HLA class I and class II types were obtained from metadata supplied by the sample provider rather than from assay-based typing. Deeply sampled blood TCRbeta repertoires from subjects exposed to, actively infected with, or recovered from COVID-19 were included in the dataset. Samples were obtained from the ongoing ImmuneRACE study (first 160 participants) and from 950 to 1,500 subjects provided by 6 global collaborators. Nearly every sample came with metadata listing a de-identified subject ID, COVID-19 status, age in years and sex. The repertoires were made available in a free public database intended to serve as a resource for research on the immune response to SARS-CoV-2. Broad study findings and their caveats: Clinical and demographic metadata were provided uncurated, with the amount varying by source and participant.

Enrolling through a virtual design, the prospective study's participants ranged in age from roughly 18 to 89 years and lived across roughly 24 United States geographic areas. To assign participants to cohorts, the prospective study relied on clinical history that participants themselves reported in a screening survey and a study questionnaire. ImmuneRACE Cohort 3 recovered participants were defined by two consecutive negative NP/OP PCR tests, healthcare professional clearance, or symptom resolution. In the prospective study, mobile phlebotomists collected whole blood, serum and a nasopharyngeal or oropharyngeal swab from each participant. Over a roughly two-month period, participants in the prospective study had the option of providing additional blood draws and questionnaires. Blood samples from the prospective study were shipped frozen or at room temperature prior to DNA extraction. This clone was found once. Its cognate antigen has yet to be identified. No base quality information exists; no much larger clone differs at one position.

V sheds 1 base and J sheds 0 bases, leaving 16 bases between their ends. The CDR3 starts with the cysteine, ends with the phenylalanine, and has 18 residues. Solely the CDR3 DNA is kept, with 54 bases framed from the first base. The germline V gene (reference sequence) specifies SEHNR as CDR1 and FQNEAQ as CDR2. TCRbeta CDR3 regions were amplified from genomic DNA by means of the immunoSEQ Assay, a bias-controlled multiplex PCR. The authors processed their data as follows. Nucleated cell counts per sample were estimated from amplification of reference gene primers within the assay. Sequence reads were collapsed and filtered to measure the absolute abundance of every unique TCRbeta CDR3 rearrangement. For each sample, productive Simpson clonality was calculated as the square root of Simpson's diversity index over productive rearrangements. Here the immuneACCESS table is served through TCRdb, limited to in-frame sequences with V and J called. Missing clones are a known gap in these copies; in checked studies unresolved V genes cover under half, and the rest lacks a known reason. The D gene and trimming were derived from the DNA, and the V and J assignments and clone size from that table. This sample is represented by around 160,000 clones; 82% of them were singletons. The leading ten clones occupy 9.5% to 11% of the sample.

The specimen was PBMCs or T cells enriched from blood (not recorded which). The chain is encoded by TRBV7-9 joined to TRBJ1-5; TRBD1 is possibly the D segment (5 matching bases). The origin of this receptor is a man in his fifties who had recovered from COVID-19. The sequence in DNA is TGTGCCAGCAGCTTAGTACTGTCAGGACAAAATAGCAATCAGCCCCAGCATTTT. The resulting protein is CASSLVLSGQNSNQPQHF.